This paragraph covers one T cell receptor (beta chain) sequence. Its antigen is undetermined. The germline V gene has CDR1 SQVTM and CDR2 ANQGSEA. The CDR3 length is 17 residues. The V and J ends lost 6 bases and 6 bases, in that order; junction bases with no gene match: 17. These data are taken from a study of Graves' ophthalmopathy and Graves' hyperthyroidism. Patients newly diagnosed with hyperthyroidism, under 2 months' duration, were aged 18 to 65, the study reports. Diagnosis used clinical symptoms, serum thyroxine, TRAb, thyroid ultrasound and orbital computed tomography. Study-wide findings and caveats: Cross-validated, the 13-signature model showed 87.88%/81.08% sensitivity/specificity, and 80%/75% in the test set. Blood was where most expanded thyroid clonotypes above 0.001 frequency also turned up.

RNA served as the template for amplifying TCR beta CDR3 regions. HTBI-primed first-round RT-PCR preceded second-round multiplex PCR. TCRdb reprocessed the multiplex PCR reads with MiXCR, giving one entry per CDR3 protein. The data show over a million distinct CDR3 sequences, 35% to 40% seen once. The chain carries TRBV29-1 and TRBJ2-3, with 11 bases identical to TRBD2. This receptor was taken from an adult man with Graves' hyperthyroidism. The sample comprised peripheral blood or thyroid tissue (not recorded which). This CDR3 reads CSVIGSGRGGPGDTQYF. DNA for the CDR3: TGCAGCGTCATCGGTAGCGGGAGGGGAGGGCCGGGGGATACGCAGTATTTT.